The rows below give T cell receptor beta chains drawn from one sample of a study of T-cell memory formation after mild COVID-19. TCRdb reprocessed the 5' RACE reads via MiXCR and lists one record per CDR3 protein. The sample comprises 350,000 to 400,000 distinct CDR3 sequences, about 21% of which are singletons, and under 15% rests with the top ten. The sample taken for sequencing was PBMCs or a T cell subset sorted from them (not recorded which). The receptors here all came from an adult woman who had mild COVID-19 (a few samples of this study predate the infection). Cell type and time point are not known. CDR3s include the opening cysteine and the closing phenylalanine or tryptophan. A D gene is named only where the DNA matches it firmly. Only some rows state a clone size, as once, few, many or a class for expanded clones.

cdr3_length	clone_size	j_call	v_call	d_call	cdr3_nt	cdr3_aa
17	few	TRBJ2-6	TRBV6-5	NA	TGTGCCAGCAGTCCCGGGACGGATTCCTCTGGGGCCAACGTCCTGACTTTC	CASSPGTDSSGANVLTF
17	NA	TRBJ2-5	TRBV4-2	NA	TGTGCCAGCAGCCTACACGGGGGTGGCGGGCACCAAGAGACCCAGTACTTC	CASSLHGGGGHQETQYF
14	NA	TRBJ2-3	TRBV24-1	NA	TGTGCCACCAGTGATCTTCGGGGCACAGATACGCAGTATTTT	CATSDLRGTDTQYF
17	NA	TRBJ1-2	TRBV7-2	NA	TGTGCCAGCAGCTTAATGGGGGCGGAGGGATTAGGATATGGCTACACCTTC	CASSLMGAEGLGYGYTF
14	NA	TRBJ1-2	TRBV12-3/TRBV12-4	TRBD1	TGTGCCAGCACTCAACAGGGGCGAGGGAGTGGCTACACCTTC	CASTQQGRGSGYTF
14	NA	TRBJ2-1	TRBV4-3	NA	TGCGCCAGCAGCCAAGATGAAGCATCAGTGGAGCAGTTCTTC	CASSQDEASVEQFF
14	many	TRBJ2-5	TRBV5-1	NA	TGCGCCAGCAGCAGGGCAGGCAGGGAAGAGACCCAGTACTTC	CASSRAGREETQYF
17	NA	TRBJ2-1	TRBV11-2	TRBD2	TGTGCCAGCAGCTTAGTACGGACTAGCGGGAGGAGAAATGAGCAGTTCTTC	CASSLVRTSGRRNEQFF
15	few	TRBJ2-7	TRBV20-1	TRBD1	TGCAGTGCTCGGACGACAGGGGGCTTTTCCTACGAGCAGTACTTC	CSARTTGGFSYEQYF
15	NA	TRBJ1-2	TRBV2	NA	TGTGCCAGCAGTGAAGCGGCCAGGGGTGGCTATGGCTACACCTTC	CASSEAARGGYGYTF
14	NA	TRBJ1-2	TRBV20-1	NA	TGCAGTGCTAGAGATGCCCCGGGAAACTATGGCTACACCTTC	CSARDAPGNYGYTF
17	NA	TRBJ2-6	TRBV7-2	TRBD2	TGTGCCAGCAGCCGAAGGGTTAGCGGGGCTGGGGCCAACGTCCTGACTTTC	CASSRRVSGAGANVLTF
13	NA	TRBJ2-5	TRBV7-6	NA	TGTGCCAGCAGCACAGGGTTTCAAGAGACCCAGTACTTC	CASSTGFQETQYF
14	NA	TRBJ1-5	TRBV15	TRBD1	TGTGCCACAGCTGATTACAGGGGTGGCCAGCCCCAGCATTTT	CATADYRGGQPQHF
14	few	TRBJ1-1	TRBV5-1	NA	TGCGCCAGCAGTCGGACAGAGGGGGACACTGAAGCTTTCTTT	CASSRTEGDTEAFF
15	NA	TRBJ1-4	TRBV7-9	NA	TGTGCCAGCAGCCCCGGCTCTGCAACTAATGAAAAACTGTTTTTT	CASSPGSATNEKLFF
15	few	TRBJ2-5	TRBV5-1	TRBD2	TGCGCCAGCAGCTTGGATAGCGGGGTAGGAGAGACCCAGTACTTC	CASSLDSGVGETQYF
16	NA	TRBJ2-3	TRBV7-9	TRBD2	TGTGCCAGCAGCTCACCATTAGCGGGGCGAACGGATACGCAGTATTTT	CASSSPLAGRTDTQYF
14	NA	TRBJ1-1	TRBV9	NA	TGTGCCAGCAGCGCCAGACAGAGGAACACTGAAGCTTTCTTT	CASSARQRNTEAFF
15	few	TRBJ1-2	TRBV11-2	NA	TGTGCCAGCAGCTTAGAGTCCGCAGCTAACTATGGCTACACCTTC	CASSLESAANYGYTF
18	few	TRBJ1-3	TRBV5-5	TRBD1	TGTGCCAGCAGCCCCTCGGGACAGGGGATGGCCCGTCTGGACACCATATATTTT	CASSPSGQGMARLDTIYF
18	few	TRBJ2-3	TRBV5-6	NA	TGTGCCAGCAGCTCCCGTGGCACCTTCGGGGTGAGCACAGATACGCAGTATTTT	CASSSRGTFGVSTDTQYF
14	few	TRBJ1-2	TRBV9	TRBD1	TGTGCCAGCAGCGCCTCCGGGACAGTAACCGGCTACACCTTC	CASSASGTVTGYTF
17	NA	TRBJ2-3	TRBV7-9	TRBD2	TGTGCCAGCAGCTTACCCCTGGGACTAGCGGGCACAGATACGCAGTATTTT	CASSLPLGLAGTDTQYF
17	NA	TRBJ2-3	TRBV4-3	TRBD2	TGCGCCAGCAGCCAAGAGGCGGGGGTTTCTAGCACAGATACGCAGTATTTT	CASSQEAGVSSTDTQYF
15	few	TRBJ2-1	TRBV5-1	TRBD1	TGCGCCAGCACGCAGGGGGCGGCTAAGGTCAATGAGCAGTTCTTC	CASTQGAAKVNEQFF
12	NA	TRBJ2-3	TRBV30	NA	TGTGCCTGGAGTGTAGACACAGATACGCAGTATTTT	CAWSVDTDTQYF
13	NA	TRBJ1-1	TRBV30	NA	TGTGCCTGGAGTGTGAGCTTGAACACTGAAGCTTTCTTT	CAWSVSLNTEAFF
14	NA	TRBJ1-2	TRBV2	NA	TGTGCCAGCAAGGTCGAGACGGTGGGATATGGCTACACCTTC	CASKVETVGYGYTF
16	few	TRBJ2-7	TRBV29-1	NA	TGCAGCGTTGTGGGGGCTCCAAGCGGGACGGTCCACGAGCAGTACTTC	CSVVGAPSGTVHEQYF
15	NA	TRBJ2-2	TRBV9	TRBD2	TGTGCCAGCAGCGGAGCGGGAGTTAGCACCGGGGAGCTGTTTTTT	CASSGAGVSTGELFF
15	few	TRBJ2-5	TRBV9	TRBD1	TGTGCCAGCAGCCCCAGACAGGGGTGGTCAGAGACCCAGTACTTC	CASSPRQGWSETQYF
12	many	TRBJ1-1	TRBV7-9	NA	TGTGCCAGCAGCTTAGATCTGTCTGCGGCTTTCTTT	CASSLDLSAAFF
17	once	TRBJ2-3	TRBV27	TRBD2	TGTGCCAGCAGGCCGCGGGAGAACCGGATTTTCACAGATACGCAGTATTTT	CASRPRENRIFTDTQYF
18	few	TRBJ2-2	TRBV20-1	NA	TGCAGTGCTAGCGGAGGGAGGACAGGATCCACGAACACCGGGGAGCTGTTTTTT	CSASGGRTGSTNTGELFF
15	few	TRBJ2-1	TRBV2	NA	TGTGCCAGTCCCGTGAGGAAGGGGGAGTACAATGAGCAGTTCTTC	CASPVRKGEYNEQFF
14	NA	TRBJ2-2	TRBV2	NA	TGTGCCAGCAGTGGGCAGGGAGATACCGGGGAGCTGTTTTTT	CASSGQGDTGELFF
14	few	TRBJ2-7	TRBV20-1	NA	TGCAGTGCTCTTTCGACGGGCAGGGGATACGAGCAGTACTTC	CSALSTGRGYEQYF
14	many	TRBJ1-1	TRBV5-1	NA	TGCGCCAGCAGCTTGTTGGGATCGGTAACTGAAGCTTTCTTT	CASSLLGSVTEAFF
15	few	TRBJ2-7	TRBV29-1	TRBD1	TGCAGCGTTGAAGATCGCGTGGGACAGACCGACGAGCAGTACTTC	CSVEDRVGQTDEQYF
17	few	TRBJ2-2	TRBV7-8	NA	TGTGCCAGCAGCTTAGCTAGTGCGGGACGGGGCACCGGGGAGCTGTTTTTT	CASSLASAGRGTGELFF
14	NA	TRBJ2-7	TRBV11-2	NA	TGTGCCAGCAGCAGGGACTTCAACTCCTACGAGCAGTACTTC	CASSRDFNSYEQYF
13	NA	TRBJ2-1	TRBV13	TRBD2	TGTGCCAGCAGCCCCCCCGGGGGGACTAGCGAGGACTTC	CASSPPGGTSEDF
15	few	TRBJ1-1	TRBV13	NA	TGTGCCAGCAGCTTAGGGGGGGCTCTGTACACTGAAGCTTTCTTT	CASSLGGALYTEAFF
13	NA	TRBJ1-4	TRBV10-3	NA	TGTGCCATCAGTGAGCAAGGCAATGAAAAACTGTTTTTT	CAISEQGNEKLFF
13	few	TRBJ2-1	TRBV7-9	NA	TGTGCCAGCAGCCTGACGGAGGATGGCGAGCAGTTCTTC	CASSLTEDGEQFF
15	NA	TRBJ2-3	TRBV4-3	NA	TGCGCCAGCAGCCACCACCAGGGGGGGACAGATACGCAGTATTTT	CASSHHQGGTDTQYF
11	many	TRBJ2-2	TRBV7-9	NA	TGTGCCAGCAGCTTATCCGGGGAGCTGTTTTTT	CASSLSGELFF
13	many	TRBJ2-3	TRBV6-2/TRBV6-3	NA	TGTGCCAGCAGTACCCCGGCGACAGATACGCAGTATTTT	CASSTPATDTQYF
15	few	TRBJ1-2	TRBV25-1	NA	TGTGCCAGCAGTGAAGGGGGCTTACCTAACTATGGCTACACCTTC	CASSEGGLPNYGYTF
16	NA	TRBJ1-1	TRBV21-1	NA	NA	CASTLRVGTGNTEAFF
14	few	TRBJ2-5	TRBV7-7	NA	TGTGCTAGCAGCCCCAAGGGGGGGTCAGGGACCCAGTACTTC	CASSPKGGSGTQYF
15	few	TRBJ2-7	TRBV12-3/TRBV12-4	NA	TGTGCCAGCAGTTTAAAAGGCGGCACCTCCTACGAGCAGTACTTC	CASSLKGGTSYEQYF
15	NA	TRBJ1-4	TRBV4-3	NA	TGCGCCAGCAGCCTAGGGTCGGGCGAAAATGAAAAACTGTTTTTT	CASSLGSGENEKLFF
13	NA	TRBJ2-5	TRBV24-1	NA	TGTGCCACCAGTGGGTGGGCTCAAGAGACCCAGTACTTC	CATSGWAQETQYF
16	few	TRBJ2-5	TRBV5-1	TRBD1	TGCGCCAGCAGCTTGGGAGACAGGGGGCAGGGCGAGACCCAGTACTTC	CASSLGDRGQGETQYF
15	NA	TRBJ2-1	TRBV7-8	TRBD2	TGTGCCAGCAGCTTCATAGCGGGAGGGACGCATGAGCAGTTCTTC	CASSFIAGGTHEQFF